The TCR beta chain described here comes from a study of T cell repertoires in cytomegalovirus infection. Study summary: It was the public TCR beta signatures that indicated both CMV infection and matching HLA type. General study findings and limits: CMV carriers having the relevant HLA were flagged by cumulative public TCR beta family frequency. HLA-C-restricted TCR beta clonotypes specific for CMV led the ex vivo response.

One entry per CDR3 protein, called by TCRdb with MiXCR from the reads. The sample contains almost 500,000 distinct CDR3 sequences, about 11% of which appear only once. This clonotype was detected only a few times. No antigen is known for it. Germline loops: CDR1 DFQATT, CDR2 SNEGSKA (reference sequence). The CDR3 spans 13 residues. Trimming pared 1 base from V and 5 bases from J, leaving 9 bases between. This sequence originates from a human donor in good health (CMV status not recorded). Some clones in this sample may be carry-over from other donors' samples. V gene TRBV20-1 combines with J gene TRBJ1-5; possibly TRBD1 for D (6 bases). Material: PBMCs. In DNA form, the CDR3 reads TGCAGTGCTAGAGCCAGGGGCCATCAGCCCCAGCATTTT. Encoded protein: CSARARGHQPQHF.